This entry features one T cell receptor beta chain sequence. The target antigen is unknown. This entry is derived from a study of long-term antiretroviral therapy in people with HIV. Study information: The earliest samples came about a decade before the 2015 immediate-ART recommendation. Study outcomes and limitations: Repertoire dominance by clones expanded before ART was seen at all time points.

One or more pre-ART and two or more post-ART PBMC samples were available from each donor. Every participant with HIV received treatment in the United States. Assay version v3.0 of immunoSEQ was used, and it was run at survey level. The data were produced by immunoSEQ multiplex PCR, yet TCRdb's version contains in-frame clones alone and is incomplete. Of some 22,000 clones in the sample, roughly 86% were seen once. CDR1 and CDR2 (germline): KGHSH, LQKENI. Trimming shortened V by 4 bases and J by 2 bases, and 24 bases separated the two germline ends. The CDR3 extends over 19 amino acids. The sequence derives from a man in his sixties with HIV. The J gene is TRBJ1-5, the V gene TRBV18, with a weak D call TRBD1 (6 bases). Sample: unsorted PBMCs, taken 1.3 years after starting antiretroviral therapy. The CDR3 DNA sequence: TGTGCCAGCTCACTAGGGCTTTCGTGGGGGCGGGAGGGCAATCAGCCCCAGCATTTT. Protein sequence: CASSLGLSWGREGNQPQHF.